This passage covers 25 T cell receptor beta chains from one sample sequenced in a study of identical twins. TCRdb independently ran MiXCR on the 5' RACE reads; one entry per CDR3 protein. This table holds 300,000 or so distinct CDR3 sequences, more than 8% found once. These data were also reused for a study on yellow fever vaccine responses in identical twins.

The sample taken for sequencing was CD8+ T cells sorted from blood. The source is a woman between 18 and 29 years old in good health.

In this sample, this clonotype turned up many times. This sequence joins TRBV29-1 and TRBJ2-2, with a possible D match to TRBD1 (6 bases). CDR3 length: 13 amino acids. V lost 4 bases to trimming and J lost 2 bases, with 8 bases between them. Germline lookup yields CDR1 SQVTM and CDR2 ANQGSEA. CDR3 region: CSVGQVNTGELFF. In DNA form, the CDR3 reads TGCAGCGTTGGACAGGTTAACACCGGGGAGCTGTTTTTT.

This clonotype showed up many times. The chain joins TRBV7-8 to TRBJ1-2; D possibly corresponds to TRBD1 (6 bases). V shed 2 bases and J shed 2 bases, with 21 bases lying between them. The germline V gene encodes CDR1 SGHVS and CDR2 FQNEAQ. The length of the CDR3 is 18 residues. CDR3 sequence reads: CASSLPKTGSTKNYGYTF. In DNA, the CDR3 is TGTGCCAGCAGCTTACCGAAGACAGGTTCCACTAAAAACTATGGCTACACCTTC.

The V call is TRBV5-4, the J call TRBJ2-1, with 8 nucleotides matching TRBD2. The CDR3 contains 15 residues. Trimming at V came to 1 base and at J to 7 bases, leaving 7 bases not matched to a gene. The germline gives CDR1 SGHNT, CDR2 YYREEE (reference sequence). In DNA, the CDR3 is TGTGCCAGCAGCTTGTGGTCGGGGGGGAAAAATGAGCAGTTCTTC. Translating it yields CASSLWSGGKNEQFF. Full variable domain (missing parts from reference TRBV5-4 and TRBJ2-1): ETGVTQSPTHLIKTRGQQVTLRCSSQSGHNTVSWYQQALGQGPQFIFQYYREEENGRGNFPPRFSGLQFPNYSSELNVNALELDDSALYLCASSLWSGGKNEQFFGPGTRLTVL.

Regarding this clonotype: At one boundary the junction diverges from the germline segment, which might be a read error. CDR3 nucleotides: TGCGCCAGCAGCCAAGATCTGGCTGGAATCTACGAGCGGTACTTC. As protein: CASSQDLAGIYERYF. V usage is TRBV4-3 and J usage is TRBJ2-7, with unresolved D. Germline loops: CDR1 LGHNA, CDR2 YSLEER. The CDR3 consists of 15 residues.

This clonotype was found many times. This chain links TRBV6-1 with TRBJ2-1; D not certain. V lost 6 bases, J lost 3 bases, and 15 bases lay in between. Looked up from germline, CDR1 is MNHNS and CDR2 is SASEGT. CDR3 length: 15 amino acids. The CDR3 protein is CASSLGVRGYNEQFF. The CDR3 DNA is TGTGCCAGCAGCCTCGGAGTAAGAGGCTACAATGAGCAGTTCTTC.

This clonotype came up a few times. The chain has TRBV25-1 and TRBJ2-3; D may be TRBD2 (6 bases). Germline V gives CDR1 MGHDK, CDR2 SYGVNS. This CDR3 region has 16 residues. Trimming removed 1 base from V and 2 bases from J, with 13 bases in between. CDR3 sequence: CASSESEGTLTDTQYF. DNA of the CDR3: TGTGCCAGCAGTGAATCGGAGGGGACCCTCACAGATACGCAGTATTTT.

The table lists this clonotype with many counts. The rearrangement links TRBV6-4 to TRBJ2-3, with 10 bases identical to TRBD1. The CDR3 sequence is 16 residues long. Germline loops: CDR1 MRHNA, CDR2 SNTAGT. V lost 6 bases to trimming and J lost 2 bases; unmatched junction nucleotides: 8. CDR3 sequence: CASSAGTGDITDTQYF. CDR3 sequence (DNA): TGTGCCAGCAGCGCCGGGACAGGGGACATCACAGATACGCAGTATTTT.

The sample holds a few counts of this clonotype. This sequence joins TRBV10-3 and TRBJ2-5, with D perhaps matching TRBD1 (6 bases). The V end lost 6 bases, the J end lost 0 bases, and 8 bases lay between the germline ends. The CDR3 extends over 13 amino acids. Germline loops: CDR1 ENHRY, CDR2 SYGVKD. CDR3 amino acids: CAIRDRYQETQYF. CDR3 sequence (DNA): TGTGCCATCAGGGACAGATACCAAGAGACCCAGTACTTC.

This clonotype was detected ten times or more. The V gene is TRBV25-1, the J gene TRBJ2-7; 9 bases are shared with TRBD1. Per germline, CDR1 MGHDK and CDR2 SYGVNS. This CDR3 has 15 residues. V lost 2 bases to trimming and J lost 3 bases; unmatched junction nucleotides: 5. CDR3 sequence: CASSEPRQGVYEQYF. The CDR3 coding sequence is TGTGCCAGCAGTGAACCCAGACAGGGGGTCTACGAGCAGTACTTC.

This clonotype was observed many times. The chain uses TRBV9 and TRBJ2-3; D gene ambiguous. This CDR3 has 16 amino acids. Germline-derived CDR1 and CDR2 are SGDLS and YYNGEE. With 1 base removed from V and 6 bases from J, the gap between germline ends came to 18 bases. The CDR3 loop reads CASSVMGRRVSDTQYF. In DNA, the CDR3 is TGTGCCAGCAGCGTAATGGGCCGTCGGGTCTCCGATACGCAGTATTTT.

This chain links TRBV7-9 with TRBJ2-7, with 7 positions matching TRBD1. V lost 4 bases, J lost 3 bases, and 9 bases stayed unmatched. This CDR3 contains 15 residues. Germline V lookup: CDR1 SEHNR, CDR2 FQNEAQ (reference sequence). CDR3 in DNA: TGTGCCAGCAGCTCCCCCGGGACAGCACTCTACGAGCAGTACTTC. Its translation: CASSSPGTALYEQYF.

This clonotype occurred a few times. This rearrangement joins TRBV7-2 to TRBJ1-1, with D maybe TRBD1 (5 bases). Germline CDR1 and CDR2: SGHTA and FQGNSA. V was trimmed by 5 bases and J by 6 bases, leaving 16 bases between them. The CDR3 extends over 14 amino acids. The CDR3 DNA follows: TGTGCCAGCAGCCCAAATTGGGGGGGATCTGAAGCTTTCTTT. It yields the protein CASSPNWGGSEAFF.

This clonotype was counted many times. The chain has TRBV4-2 and TRBJ2-7; D is perhaps TRBD1 (6 bases). Trimming cost V 0 bases and J 3 bases, with 15 bases left between them. Germline V gene sequence: CDR1 LGHNA, CDR2 YNFKEQ. This CDR3 is built from 16 residues. For the CDR3, the DNA is TGTGCCAGCAGCCAAGAGGGGGCAAGAGGGGACTACGAGCAGTACTTC. It specifies CASSQEGARGDYEQYF.

The V and J genes are TRBV6-5 and TRBJ2-5; a possible D gene is TRBD2 (6 bases). Germline V gene lookup returns CDR1 MNHEY and CDR2 SVGAGI. Trimming took off 0 bases at V and 7 bases at J, with 15 bases between the two ends. The CDR3 totals 15 residues. CDR3 amino acids: CASSYSGGTLGTQYF. The CDR3, as DNA: TGTGCCAGCAGTTACTCGGGAGGAACCTTAGGGACCCAGTACTTC.

This rearrangement joins TRBV21-1 to TRBJ2-7; the table's D call, TRBD1, was not checked against the DNA. TRBV21-1 corresponds to a pseudogene. The CDR3 totals 21 residues. In nucleotides, the CDR3 is TGTGCCAGCAGCGCCCCGAAAGAGACAGGGAAACCCACCTCTGGGATCGGCGAGCAGTACTTC. Its translation: CASSAPKETGKPTSGIGEQYF.

The gene calls are TRBV20-1 and TRBJ2-7; the D gene is possibly TRBD1 (6 bases). The V and J ends lost 6 bases and 6 bases respectively, with 15 bases between them. CDR3 length equals 12 residues. Germline loops: CDR1 DFQATT, CDR2 SNEGSKA (reference sequence). The CDR3 reads CSAPKTRGEQYF. The CDR3 DNA sequence: TGCAGTGCCCCGAAGACCAGGGGCGAGCAGTACTTC.

This clonotype has ten or more counts. The chain has TRBV24-1 and TRBJ2-7; D is unclear. Germline values: CDR1 KGHDR, CDR2 SFDVKD. Trimming shortened V by 4 bases and J by 4 bases, and 7 bases separated the two germline ends. The CDR3 loop spans 12 amino acids. CDR3 nucleotides: TGTGCCACCAGTGACACCAAGTACGAGCAGTACTTC. Encoded protein: CATSDTKYEQYF.

This clonotype was seen a few times. V usage is TRBV24-1 and J usage is TRBJ2-2; D remains ambiguous. The CDR3 runs to 15 residues. Germline V gene lookup returns CDR1 KGHDR and CDR2 SFDVKD. The V end was cut by 1 base, the J end by 0 bases, with 5 bases between. The CDR3 DNA reads as TGTGCCACCAGTGATTTTCCGGCGAACACCGGGGAGCTGTTTTTT. Its translation is CATSDFPANTGELFF.

The chain uses TRBV7-9 and TRBJ1-1; D is uncertain. Trimming left V 5 bases short and J 1 base short, with 5 bases between. This CDR3 contains 12 residues. Germline V gene data show CDR1 as SEHNR and CDR2 as FQNEAQ (reference sequence). DNA of the CDR3: TGTGCCAGCAGCCCCTCGAACACTGAAGCTTTCTTT. Translating it yields CASSPSNTEAFF.

This clonotype was picked up many times. CDR3 sequence reads: CASSSLDRGGYNEQFF. The CDR3 coding sequence is TGTGCCAGCAGCTCGCTAGACAGGGGGGGGTACAATGAGCAGTTCTTC. The chain uses TRBV3-1 and TRBJ2-1; 9 nucleotides align to TRBD1. The germline CDR1 and CDR2 sequences are LGHDT and YNNKEL (reference sequence). V lost 5 bases and J lost 4; bases outside the gene matches: 9. This CDR3 has 16 amino acids.

This chain links TRBV7-9 with TRBJ1-3, with 10 bases that match TRBD1. V dropped 6 bases and J dropped 2; count of bases not matched to a gene: 1. Germline lookup yields CDR1 SEHNR and CDR2 FQNEAQ (reference sequence). The CDR3 length is 14 residues. The CDR3 DNA sequence: TGTGCCAGCAGGGGACAGGGGACTGGAAACACCATATATTTT. This translates into CASRGQGTGNTIYF.

This clonotype has at least ten counts. The chain is built from TRBV29-1 and TRBJ2-7; D call uncertain. Germline V gene lookup returns CDR1 SQVTM and CDR2 ANQGSEA. The CDR3 totals 13 residues. V was clipped by 2 bases and J by 4 bases, with 12 bases between them. CDR3 residues: CSVEQPGRYEQYF. In nucleotides, the CDR3 is TGCAGCGTTGAACAGCCAGGTCGGTACGAGCAGTACTTC.

This clonotype showed up many times. The chain combines TRBV12-3 or TRBV12-4 with TRBJ2-1; D remains ambiguous. CDR3 length equals 11 residues. Trimming pared 3 bases from V and 6 bases from J, leaving 3 bases between. CDR3 nucleotides: TGTGCCAGCAGTTTTTCCAATGAGCAGTTCTTC. This encodes CASSFSNEQFF.

There are many counts of this clonotype. The rearrangement links TRBV5-1 to TRBJ1-2; D call uncertain. Germline CDR1 is SGHRS and CDR2 is YFSETQ. The CDR3 contains 14 residues. The V end lost 4 bases, the J end lost 6 bases, and 16 bases lay between the germline ends. The CDR3 DNA follows: TGCGCCAGCAGCGATATTGACCCTACCAATGGCTACACCTTC. It translates to CASSDIDPTNGYTF. The full variable domain, in which reference TRBV5-1 and TRBJ1-2 provide the parts outside the CDR3, is KAGVTQTPRYLIKTRGQQVTLSCSPISGHRSVSWYQQTPGQGLQFLFEYFSETQRNKGNFPGRFSGRQFSNSRSEMNVSTLELGDSALYLCASSDIDPTNGYTFGSGTRLTVV.

The rearrangement uses TRBV10-2 and TRBJ2-3; 8 nucleotides match TRBD2. The CDR3 runs to 14 residues. With 5 bases clipped from V and 2 bases from J, the junction kept 3 bases outside the gene matches. Germline V gives CDR1 WSHSY, CDR2 SAAADI. The CDR3 DNA sequence: TGCGCCAGCAGTTTCGGGAGGGCCACAGATACGCAGTATTTT. As protein: CASSFGRATDTQYF.